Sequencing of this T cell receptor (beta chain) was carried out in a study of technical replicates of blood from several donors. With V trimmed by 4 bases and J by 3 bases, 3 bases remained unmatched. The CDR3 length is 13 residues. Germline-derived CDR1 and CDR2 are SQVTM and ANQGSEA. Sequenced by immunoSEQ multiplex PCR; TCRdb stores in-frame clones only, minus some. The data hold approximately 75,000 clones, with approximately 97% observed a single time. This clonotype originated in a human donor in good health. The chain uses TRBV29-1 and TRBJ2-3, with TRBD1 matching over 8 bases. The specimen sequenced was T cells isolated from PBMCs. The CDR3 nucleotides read TGCAGCGTTGCCGACAGGGGAACAGATACGCAGTATTTT. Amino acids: CSVADRGTDTQYF.